The 9 T cell receptor beta chains below come from one sample, sequenced in a study of CD8+CD57+ T cells in acquired aplastic anemia. Genomic DNA templated the TCR beta VDJ and CDR3 profiling. TCRdb reprocessed the reads via MiXCR and lists one record per CDR3 protein. The sample consists of 150,000 to 200,000 distinct CDR3 sequences, 55% to 75% of them appearing once. What was sequenced was sorted CD4+, CD8+, or CD8+CD57+ T cells (not recorded which) from PBMCs. Receptors were obtained from a human donor in good health.

The chain recombines TRBV7-2 with TRBJ2-3; D is ambiguous. The V end lost 1 base, the J end lost 0 bases, and 8 bases lay between the germline ends. CDR3 length: 15 residues. Germline V lookup: CDR1 SGHTA, CDR2 FQGNSA. CDR3 loop: CASSLVGSSTDTQYF. The CDR3 region has the DNA TGTGCCAGCAGCTTAGTGGGCAGCAGCACAGATACGCAGTATTTT. The entire variable domain, with the rest obtained from reference TRBV7-2 and TRBJ2-3, is as follows: GAGVSQSPSNKVTEKGKDVELRCDPISGHTALYWYRQSLGQGLEFLIYFQGNSAPDKSGLPSDRFSAERTGGSVSTLTIQRTQQEDSAVYLCASSLVGSSTDTQYFGPGTRLTVL.

This clonotype was detected ten times or more. The chain uses TRBV6-1 and TRBJ2-7; D might be TRBD1 (5 bases). V was clipped by 6 bases and J by 2 bases, with 11 bases between them. Germline V gene sequence: CDR1 MNHNS, CDR2 SASEGT. The CDR3 sequence is 13 residues long. In DNA form, the CDR3 reads TGTGCCAGCAGGGAGACAGAGACCTACGAGCAGTACTTC. Amino acids: CASRETETYEQYF.

The chain uses TRBV20-1 and TRBJ2-6; TRBD1 matches at 7 bases. CDR1 is DFQATT, CDR2 SNEGSKA, per germline (reference sequence). The CDR3 is 16 residues long. The trim removed 0 bases at V and 0 bases at J, leaving 2 bases unmatched. This CDR3 reads CSAREGQTSGANVLTF. CDR3 in DNA: TGCAGTGCTAGAGAGGGACAGACCTCTGGGGCCAACGTCCTGACTTTC.

The gene calls are TRBV7-8 and TRBJ1-3, with D possibly matching TRBD1 (5 bases). This CDR3 is 15 amino acids long. Trimming cost V 5 bases and J 0 bases, with 11 bases left between them. Looked up from germline, CDR1 is SGHVS and CDR2 is FQNEAQ. This CDR3 reads CASSQGASSGNTIYF. For the CDR3, the DNA is TGTGCCAGCAGCCAAGGGGCTAGCTCTGGAAACACCATATATTTT.

The DNA of the CDR3 is TGTGCCAGCAGCCAAGAGCATAGCGGGAGGACAGATACGCAGTATTTT. This translates into CASSQEHSGRTDTQYF. The gene calls are TRBV14 and TRBJ2-3; 10 nucleotides align to TRBD2. V was pared by 0 bases and J by 3 bases, with 3 bases of the junction left unmatched. From germline, CDR1 is SGHDN and CDR2 FVKESK. The CDR3 length is 16 residues.

The genes are TRBV20-1 and TRBJ2-3; 8 bases map to TRBD2. The germline gives CDR1 DFQATT, CDR2 SNEGSKA (reference sequence). This CDR3 has 16 residues. Trimming took 1 base from V and 8 from J; bases not matched to a gene: 14. The CDR3 protein is CSARGGQGLGSATQYF. The DNA for the CDR3 is TGCAGTGCTAGAGGGGGGCAGGGACTAGGTAGTGCTACGCAGTATTTT.

This rearrangement joins TRBV5-6 to TRBJ2-7, with 13 bases identical to TRBD2. With 6 bases clipped from V and 5 bases from J, the junction kept 11 bases outside the gene matches. This CDR3 has 16 amino acids. Germline CDR1 reads SGHDT; CDR2 reads YYEEEE. CDR3 nucleotide sequence: TGTGCCAGCACCCCCCGGGGGACTAGCGGGATACACGAGCAGTACTTC. Encoded protein: CASTPRGTSGIHEQYF. The whole variable domain, filled in from reference TRBV5-6 and TRBJ2-7, reads DAGVTQSPTHLIKTRGQQVTLRCSPKSGHDTVSWYQQALGQGPQFIFQYYEEEERQRGNFPDRFSGHQFPNYSSELNVNALLLGDSALYLCASTPRGTSGIHEQYFGPGTRLTVT.

This chain joins TRBV24-1 and TRBJ2-7; possible D gene TRBD2, 6 bases. With 5 bases removed from V and 0 bases from J, the gap between germline ends came to 10 bases. Germline V gene data show CDR1 as KGHDR and CDR2 as SFDVKD. The CDR3 covers 14 residues. This CDR3 is CATSGEVSSYEQYF. The CDR3 nucleotides are TGTGCCACCAGTGGGGAGGTGAGCTCCTACGAGCAGTACTTC.

The chain links TRBV7-8 to TRBJ2-7; the match to TRBD1 covers 10 bases. Germline-derived CDR1 and CDR2 are SGHVS and FQNEAQ. Losses at the gene ends were 4 bases for V and 2 bases for J; bases not matched to a gene: 8. The CDR3 is made up of 16 amino acids. The CDR3, as DNA: TGTGCCAGCAGCTCCTTTCCTGGGACAGGGGCCTACGAGCAGTACTTC. It yields the protein CASSSFPGTGAYEQYF.